A single T cell receptor (beta chain) is shown here with its context. The antigen remains unidentified. TCRdb keeps only in-frame clones here, not all; method: immunoSEQ multiplex PCR. The sample carries a few thousand clones, 25% to 35% recorded once. Germline V CDR1 and CDR2: LNHDA, SQIVND (reference sequence). The trim removed 7 bases at V and 2 bases at J, leaving 13 bases unmatched. The CDR3 loop spans 17 amino acids. This entry is derived from a study of T cells in localized non-small cell lung cancer. General observations from the study: The tumor had only one region sequenced, so heterogeneity remains possible. Researchers found a median about 53 of the top 100 tumor clones in adjacent lung. Higher T cell density in the blood was associated with longer overall survival, whereas higher adjacent-lung clonality associated with shorter survival. Highest T cell clonality was seen in uninvolved adjacent lung, surpassing that measured in tumor.

V and J are TRBV19 and TRBJ1-1, with 10 bases identical to TRBD1. Source: lung tumor tissue, taken before any cancer treatment. The clonotype comes from a woman aged 35-70 years with stage I squamous cell lung carcinoma. The CDR3 coding sequence is TGTGCCAGTACCCTTCCGGGACAGGGGTTAGGCAACACTGAAGCTTTCTTT. Protein sequence: CASTLPGQGLGNTEAFF.